The 17 T cell receptor beta chains presented below share a single source sample, sequenced in a study of T cells in women clearing cervical HPV infection. Measured with immunoSEQ multiplex PCR; TCRdb has only the in-frame clones, and not every one. Its listing shows some 33,000 clones. The sample consisted of blood buffy coat. The receptors come from a woman between 18 and 70 years old with a cervical HPV16 infection that either progressed to CIN3+ or cleared (not recorded which).

In the case of this clone: The read gets to within 3 residues of the CDR3 end, and the germline J gene fills in the rest. The J gene is TRBJ1-4, the V gene TRBV5-6; D possibly corresponds to TRBD1 (5 bases). The ends were cut back, 1 base at V and 5 bases at J, with 12 bases in the middle. CDR3 length: 15 amino acids. In germline, CDR1 is SGHDT, CDR2 YYEEEE. The chain's CDR3 is CASSLLFGGNEKLFF. The DNA read from the CDR3 is TGTGCCAGCAGCTTGCTTTTCGGGGGGAATGAAAAA.

To note about this clone: The missing CDR3 end, 3 residues past where the read stops, is filled in from the germline J gene. The rearrangement joins TRBV12-3 or TRBV12-4 to TRBJ2-5, with 8 bases that match TRBD2. The CDR3 sequence is 16 residues long. J gave up 0 bases and V 5 bases, and 8 bases lay outside the gene matches. The CDR3 DNA, read in part, is TGTGCCAGCAGTCCCTCCGCTAGCGGGTACCAAGAGACC. Amino acid sequence: CASSPSASGYQET. The CDR3 as a whole reads CASSPSASGYQETQYF.

Points on this clone: The CDR3 goes on 3 residues after the read ends, and that part is filled in from the germline J gene. V gene TRBV2 combines with J gene TRBJ2-1; TRBD1 agrees at 7 bases. CDR3 length equals 15 residues. Germline V gives CDR1 SNHLY, CDR2 FYNNEI. The ends lost 6 bases at V and 2 bases at J; junction bases unmatched: 7. The CDR3 region is CASRNRGRAYNEQFF. CDR3 DNA, as far as it was read: TGTGCCAGCAGGAACAGGGGTCGGGCCTACAATGAG.

Details on this clone: The read terminates 3 residues ahead of where the CDR3 ends, so the germline J gene completes it. The chain has TRBV7-9 and TRBJ1-3; no clear D gene. CDR3 length equals 14 residues. Trimming left V 1 base short and J 2 bases short, with 6 bases between. Germline lookup yields CDR1 SEHNR and CDR2 FQNEAQ (reference sequence). The CDR3 sequence: CASSLGQAGNTIYF. The part of the CDR3 DNA that was read is TGTGCCAGCAGCTTAGGGCAGGCTGGAAACACC.

This clone is identified as medium-sized from frequency. Distinct nucleotide sequences in the sample also encode this CDR3. CDR3 in amino acids: CAWSAGLAGGEQFF. CDR3 bases read: TGTGCCTGGAGTGCTGGACTAGCGGGGGGTGAG. The chain employs TRBV30 and TRBJ2-1; TRBD2 matches 14 bases. The CDR3 extends 3 residues past the end of the read, so its final part is completed from the germline J gene. After removal of 1 base from V and 9 bases from J, the junction contained 2 bases not matched to a gene. Germline lookup yields CDR1 GTSNPN and CDR2 SVGIG (reference sequence). CDR3 length: 14 amino acids.

CDR3 loop: CASSPSGGAAYNEQFF. The sequenced part of the CDR3 DNA is TGTGCCAGCAGCCCTAGCGGGGGGGCCGCCTACAATGAG. The chain is built from TRBV9 and TRBJ2-1; TRBD2 matches at 12 bases. The sequenced fragment ends 3 residues before the CDR3 boundary, so the rest is inferred from the germline J gene. The CDR3 is made up of 16 amino acids. With V trimmed by 4 bases and J by 2 bases, 4 bases remained unmatched. Germline values: CDR1 SGDLS, CDR2 YYNGEE.

In the case of this clone: The CDR3 is cut off 3 residues early in the read; its end comes from the germline J gene. The gene calls are TRBV5-6 and TRBJ2-3, with 7 bases lining up with TRBD1. The germline gives CDR1 SGHDT, CDR2 YYEEEE. This CDR3 contains 14 residues. The CDR3 loop reads CASSLWQGEETQYF. The DNA read from the CDR3 is TGTGCCAGCAGCTTGTGGCAGGGGGAAGAGACG.

Incomplete CDR3 DNA: TGTGCCAGCAGCTTCCGGGACAGGGGCACTGAA. It is translated as CASSFRDRGTE. The CDR3 reads in full as CASSFRDRGTEAFF. The chain couples TRBV11-2 to TRBJ1-1; 10 bases align to TRBD1. With the read ending 3 residues before the CDR3 end, the germline J gene is used to fill in that end. Germline CDR1 reads SGHAT; CDR2 reads FQNNGV. CDR3 length: 14 amino acids. After removal of 3 bases from V and 4 bases from J, the junction contained 2 bases not matched to a gene.

As regards this clone: The read ends 3 residues shy of where the CDR3 ends; the end is completed using the germline J gene. This chain uses TRBV5-5 with TRBJ2-7; TRBD2 matches 7 bases. Trimming at V came to 2 bases and at J to 2 bases, leaving 7 bases not matched to a gene. Germline V CDR1 and CDR2: SGHKS, YYEKEE (reference sequence). CDR3 size: 15 residues. CDR3 sequence reads: CASSLTGGKTYEQYF. The sequenced part of the CDR3 DNA is TGTGCCAGCAGCTTAACGGGGGGTAAGACCTACGAG.

About this clone: The CDR3 goes on 3 residues after the read ends, and that part is filled in from the germline J gene. The gene calls are TRBV6-2 or TRBV6-3 and TRBJ1-2; D not resolved. The CDR3 has 15 amino acids. The germline gives CDR1 MNHEY, CDR2 SVGEGT. CDR3: CASSYGSPGKGGYTF. Incomplete CDR3 DNA: TGTGCCAGCAGTTACGGTTCCCCAGGAAAAGGGGGC.

With regard to this clone: The read terminates 3 residues ahead of where the CDR3 ends, so the germline J gene completes it. The chain uses TRBV19 and TRBJ2-3; maybe TRBD2 (5 bases). Germline CDR1 LNHDA, CDR2 SQIVND (reference sequence). CDR3 length: 14 amino acids. V was pared by 4 bases and J by 1 base, with 9 bases between. CDR3 sequence: CASSNGVRTDTQYF. The sequenced part of the CDR3 DNA is TGTGCCAGTAGTAACGGGGTACGCACAGATACG.

In the case of this clone: An end of the junction does not agree with germline; a read error may underlie this. The CDR3 extends 3 residues past the end of the read, so its final part is completed from the germline J gene. The chain links TRBV4-2 to TRBJ2-3; TRBD1 matches at 8 bases. Germline-derived CDR1 and CDR2 are LGHNA and YNFKEQ. The CDR3 has 15 residues. The CDR3 region is CASSPDRGSTDTQYF. The part of the CDR3 DNA that was read is TGCGCCAGCAGCCCAGACAGGGGCAGCACAGATACG.

The DNA read from the CDR3 is TGTGCCTGGAGTGTCCCAAAGGGCCATGGC. Translated: CAWSVPKGHG. The CDR3 as a whole reads CAWSVPKGHGYTF. V and J are TRBV30 and TRBJ1-2; no reliable D call. The CDR3 is cut off 3 residues early in the read; its end comes from the germline J gene. Germline V gene sequence: CDR1 GTSNPN, CDR2 SVGIG (reference sequence). The CDR3 runs 13 residues. Trimming shortened V by 0 bases and J by 6 bases, and 11 bases separated the two germline ends.

Worth noting for this clone: The CDR3 extends 3 residues past the end of the read, so its final part is completed from the germline J gene. V gene TRBV7-6 combines with J gene TRBJ2-3; a possible D gene is TRBD1 (5 bases). CDR3 length equals 15 residues. Germline CDR1 SGHVS, CDR2 FNYEAQ. V was pared by 5 bases and J by 8 bases, with 20 bases between. The sequenced part of the CDR3 DNA is TGTGCCAGCAGCCATAACGCAGGGCCTCAGATTACG. Protein sequence: CASSHNAGPQIT. From start to end, the CDR3 is CASSHNAGPQITQYF.

Note on this clone: Read sequence stops 3 residues before the CDR3 end, and the germline J gene provides the missing end. This chain joins TRBV18 and TRBJ1-4, with TRBD1 matching 7 bases. The CDR3 has 15 residues. The V gene's germline CDR1 is KGHSH and CDR2 LQKENI. CDR3 protein: CASSQLQGYNSPLFF. CDR3 bases read: TGTGCCAGCTCACAACTACAGGGGTATAATTCACCA.

Comment on this clone: Relative to the germline gene, one junction end is altered; a read error may explain this. The CDR3 is cut off 3 residues early in the read; its end comes from the germline J gene. The chain joins TRBV7-8 to TRBJ2-2; 10 bases map to TRBD1. CDR3 length equals 17 residues. Looked up from germline, CDR1 is SGHVS and CDR2 is FQNEAQ. CDR3 region: CASSFGDRGTGANVLFF. The CDR3 DNA, read in part, is TGTGCTAGCAGCTTTGGGGACAGGGGAACTGGGGCCAACGTG.

About this clone itself: Read data end 3 residues before the CDR3 end; the end is taken from the germline J gene. The chain carries TRBV10-3 and TRBJ1-6; D unclear. The CDR3 is 15 residues long. CDR1 and CDR2 from the germline V gene are ENHRY and SYGVKD. V was shortened by 0 bases and J by 8 bases, with 11 bases between the two germline ends. The sequenced part of the CDR3 DNA is TGTGCCATCAGTGAGTCCGGGGTCAGACATTCACCC. Residues: CAISESGVRHSP. The whole CDR3 protein reads CAISESGVRHSPLHF.